A single sample gave rise to the 27 T cell receptor beta chains below, sequenced in a study of Graves' ophthalmopathy and Graves' hyperthyroidism. RNA transcripts were the source from which TCR beta CDR3 regions were amplified. Second-round multiplex PCR followed a first-round RT-PCR using HTBI primers. TCRdb called the multiplex PCR reads again in MiXCR, with one record for every CDR3 protein. The data contain about 500,000 distinct CDR3 sequences, roughly 39% of them singletons. Source material: peripheral blood or thyroid tissue (not recorded which). All receptors derive from an adult man with Graves' hyperthyroidism.

This clonotype was recorded at least ten times. The rearrangement uses TRBV5-6 and TRBJ1-3; D unresolved. The CDR3 is 14 amino acids. Between the trimmed V and J ends, which lost 4 bases and 4 bases, there was a span of 12 bases. Germline-derived CDR1 and CDR2 are SGHDT and YYEEEE. The CDR3 DNA reads TGTGCCAGCAGCCAAGGCGACACGGGAAACACCATATATTTT. This codes for CASSQGDTGNTIYF.

The rearrangement uses TRBV7-9 and TRBJ1-1; TRBD1 is a possible D gene (6 bases). The V gene's germline CDR1 is SEHNR and CDR2 FQNEAQ (reference sequence). V lost 1 base to trimming and J lost 4 bases, with 22 bases between them. The CDR3 has 18 amino acids. The CDR3 coding sequence is TGTGCCAGCAGCTTAGATCTGGGGGCTATTCACCACGGCACTGAAGCTTTCTTT. It is translated as CASSLDLGAIHHGTEAFF.

The rearrangement joins TRBV20-1 to TRBJ2-3, with 7 bases aligning to TRBD1. The CDR3 spans 12 residues. With 4 bases clipped from V and 5 bases from J, the junction kept 3 bases outside the gene matches. From germline, CDR1 is DFQATT and CDR2 SNEGSKA (reference sequence). CDR3 region: CSATDRRDTQYF. CDR3 nucleotides: TGCAGTGCTACGGACAGGAGAGATACGCAGTATTTT.

The J gene is TRBJ1-1, the V gene TRBV12-3 or TRBV12-4; D is unresolved. V was clipped by 1 base and J by 8 bases, with 11 bases between them. This CDR3 region has 13 residues. The DNA of the CDR3 is TGTGCCAGCAGTTTAGTCACTCCAGGCGAAGCTTTCTTT. Protein sequence: CASSLVTPGEAFF.

This clonotype was counted only a few times. The V call is TRBV19, the J call TRBJ2-6, with TRBD2 identical over 7 bases. J was trimmed by 4 bases and V by 7 bases; bases with no gene match: 13. This CDR3 is 17 amino acids long. The germline gives CDR1 LNHDA, CDR2 SQIVND (reference sequence). The CDR3 region has the DNA TGTGCCAGTATGGGCGGACCCTCGGGAGGAGGGGCCAACGTCCTGACTTTC. Translated, it gives CASMGGPSGGGANVLTF.

Remarks on this clonotype: This may come from a read error, since a much larger clone is one base off. Here the CDR3 reads CASSPIRLWNTEAFF. The CDR3 nucleotides are TGTGCCAGCAGCCCTATTAGGTTGTGGAACACTGAAGCTTTCTTT. The rearrangement uses TRBV11-2 and TRBJ1-1; unclear D gene. CDR1 and CDR2 from the germline V gene are SGHAT and FQNNGV. This CDR3 has 15 amino acids. V was pared by 5 bases and J by 1 base, with 14 bases between. The full variable domain, with the rest looked up from reference TRBV11-2 and TRBJ1-1, is EAGVAQSPRYKIIEKRQSVAFWCNPISGHATLYWYQQILGQGPKLLIQFQNNGVVDDSQLPKDRFSAERLKGVDSTLKIQPAKLEDSAVYLCASSPIRLWNTEAFFGQGTRLTVV.

In the case of this clonotype: This sequence may be a read error, since a much larger clone differs from it by one base. The conserved final phenylalanine or tryptophan is absent from the CDR3, which likely points to a read error. This chain links TRBV6-5 with TRBJ1-1; the D is unclear. CDR1 is MNHEY, CDR2 SVGAGI, per germline. V was shortened by 4 bases and J by 1 base, with 10 bases between the two germline ends. The CDR3 contains 14 residues. In DNA, the CDR3 is TGTGCCAGCAGTTTCTTCGCCACGAACACTGAAGCTTTCCTT. As protein: CASSFFATNTEAFL.

This clonotype came up once. The CDR3 here is CASRTTGMRETQYF. CDR3 bases: TGTGCCAGCAGGACGACAGGGATGCGAGAGACCCAGTACTTC. V gene TRBV12-3 or TRBV12-4 combines with J gene TRBJ2-5; 7 positions match TRBD1. The V and J ends lost 6 bases and 4 bases, in that order; junction bases with no gene match: 8. The CDR3 sequence is 14 residues long.

The chain carries TRBV4-2 and TRBJ1-2; TRBD1 agrees at 7 bases. CDR1 and CDR2 from the germline V gene are LGHNA and YNFKEQ. The ends lost 5 bases at V and 4 bases at J; junction bases unmatched: 4. This CDR3 has 13 residues. CDR3 in amino acids: CASSWGQSYGYTF. CDR3 sequence (DNA): TGTGCCAGCAGCTGGGGACAGTCCTATGGCTACACCTTC.

As concerns this clonotype: It may be a read error: a sequence one base away is much more abundant. CDR3 nucleotides: TGTGCCAGCAGGTTTAGGGGCGCAGGTGAAAAACTGTTTTTT. The encoded protein is CASRFRGAGEKLFF. The V call is TRBV7-6, the J call TRBJ1-4, with D maybe TRBD1 (5 bases). Trimming cost V 6 bases and J 7 bases, with 15 bases left between them. The CDR3 is 14 amino acids. Looked up from germline, CDR1 is SGHVS and CDR2 is FNYEAQ.

In its sample, this clonotype was seen once. This chain links TRBV29-1 with TRBJ1-2; TRBD1 matches 10 bases. This CDR3 comprises 13 residues. Germline CDR1 SQVTM, CDR2 ANQGSEA. J gave up 4 bases and V 6 bases, and 5 bases lay outside the gene matches. The CDR3 DNA reads as TGCAGCGTCGCGGGACAGGGGATCTATGGCTACACCTTC. This translates into CSVAGQGIYGYTF.

This clonotype showed up many times. The J gene is TRBJ1-2, the V gene TRBV6-2 or TRBV6-3, with D uncertain. The length of the CDR3 is 13 residues. Germline V CDR1 and CDR2: MNHEY, SVGEGT. Trimming cost V 7 bases and J 2 bases, with 11 bases left between them. The CDR3 protein is CASTRAGNYGYTF. The CDR3 nucleotides read TGTGCCAGCACCCGGGCCGGAAACTATGGCTACACCTTC.

The chain recombines TRBV7-8 with TRBJ2-3; D not certain. The germline V and J ends were trimmed by 3 bases and 7 bases, with 11 bases remaining between them. The germline V gene has CDR1 SGHVS and CDR2 FQNEAQ. The CDR3 loop spans 13 amino acids. The CDR3: CASSFQSPNTQYF. CDR3 bases: TGTGCCAGCAGCTTCCAGTCACCTAATACGCAGTATTTT. Using reference TRBV7-8 and TRBJ2-3 for the parts outside the CDR3, the full variable domain is GAGVSQSPRYKVAKRGQDVALRCDPISGHVSLFWYQQALGQGPEFLTYFQNEAQLDKSGLPSDRFFAERPEGSVSTLKIQRTQQEDSAVYLCASSFQSPNTQYFGPGTRLTVL.

This clonotype was seen a few times. The chain employs TRBV6-1 and TRBJ1-4; TRBD1 agrees at 8 bases. V trimming: 0 bases; J trimming: 3 bases; junction bases outside the gene matches: 9. This CDR3 is 18 amino acids long. Germline V gives CDR1 MNHNS, CDR2 SASEGT. CDR3 amino acids: CASSEAIITGGSNEKLFF. CDR3 bases: TGTGCCAGCAGTGAAGCAATCATTACAGGGGGATCTAATGAAAAACTGTTTTTT.

Ten or more counts support this clonotype. The chain is built from TRBV7-8 and TRBJ1-5; possible D gene TRBD1, 5 bases. CDR1 and CDR2 from the germline V gene are SGHVS and FQNEAQ. Deletions cut 5 bases from V and 2 bases from J, with 13 bases between. The CDR3 runs 15 residues. The CDR3 DNA reads as TGTGCCAGCAGCCGAAGAGGGGTAGGCAATCAGCCCCAGCATTTT. It is translated as CASSRRGVGNQPQHF.

This clonotype was observed a handful of times. The rearrangement joins TRBV15 to TRBJ2-7; no definite D call. This CDR3 has 15 amino acids. Germline-derived CDR1 and CDR2 are LNHNV and YYDKDF (reference sequence). Trimming shortened V by 0 bases and J by 7 bases, and 16 bases separated the two germline ends. Written as DNA, the CDR3 is TGTGCCACCAGCAGAGAATGGGGTAGGGTGTATGAGCAGTACTTC. Translated: CATSREWGRVYEQYF.

The sample holds a few counts of this clonotype. One end of the junction varies from germline; a read error may be responsible. V usage is TRBV7-7 and J usage is TRBJ2-7; D possibly corresponds to TRBD2 (5 bases). CDR1 is SSHAT and CDR2 is FNYEAQ in the germline V gene (reference sequence). CDR3 size: 13 residues. CDR3 nucleotide sequence: TGTGCTAGCAGCTCGGGCGGGCGGGACGAGCAGTACTTC. This encodes CASSSGGRDEQYF.

The chain links TRBV29-1 to TRBJ1-1; D uncertain. V gave up 3 bases and J gave up 5 bases, with 13 bases separating them. The CDR3 totals 13 residues. The germline gives CDR1 SQVTM, CDR2 ANQGSEA. The CDR3 region has the DNA TGCAGCGTTGAGGCTAGCGGGAGGACTGAAGCTTTCTTT. This translates into CSVEASGRTEAFF. Combining the CDR3 with reference TRBV29-1 and TRBJ1-1 gives the whole variable domain SAVISQKPSRDICQRGTSLTIQCQVDSQVTMMFWYRQQPGQSLTLIATANQGSEATYESGFVIDKFPISRPNLTFSTLTVSNMSPEDSSIYLCSVEASGRTEAFFGQGTRLTVV.

There are many counts of this clonotype. This rearrangement joins TRBV29-1 to TRBJ1-5, with D possibly being TRBD1 (5 bases). V lost 5 bases and J 0 bases, leaving 11 bases between the germline ends. The length of the CDR3 is 14 residues. Germline loops: CDR1 SQVTM, CDR2 ANQGSEA. The CDR3 DNA reads TGCAGCGTTAGAGGGGAATTTAGCAATCAGCCCCAGCATTTT. This codes for CSVRGEFSNQPQHF.

This clonotype came up many times. This chain uses TRBV7-8 with TRBJ2-7; the D is unclear. V was clipped by 4 bases and J by 6 bases, with 10 bases between them. The CDR3 covers 12 residues. Germline V CDR1 and CDR2: SGHVS, FQNEAQ. The CDR3: CASSSDRREQYF. CDR3 nucleotides: TGTGCCAGCAGCTCAGACCGGCGCGAGCAGTACTTC.

This clonotype appeared many times. The chain is built from TRBV12-3 or TRBV12-4 and TRBJ2-7; D perhaps matches TRBD2 (5 bases). CDR3 length: 13 amino acids. V lost 2 bases and J lost 6, with 11 bases in between. CDR3 in amino acids: CASSLISGIEQYF. The DNA of the CDR3 is TGTGCCAGCAGTTTAATTTCGGGGATCGAGCAGTACTTC.

This clonotype occurred many times. One end of the junction fails to match germline, which may point to a read error. The V call is TRBV20-1, the J call TRBJ2-7; D is perhaps TRBD2 (6 bases). The V gene's germline CDR1 is DFQATT and CDR2 SNEGSKA (reference sequence). The CDR3 has 14 amino acids. The CDR3 spells CSARDGPGRGEQYF. The CDR3 DNA is TGCAGTGCGAGAGATGGCCCCGGGCGGGGCGAGCAGTACTTC.

At least ten counts were recorded for this clonotype. The V and J genes are TRBV28 and TRBJ2-5, with TRBD1 identical over 9 bases. Germline V lookup: CDR1 MDHEN, CDR2 SYDVKM. V gave up 2 bases and J gave up 3 bases; unmatched junction bases: 7. There are 16 residues in the CDR3. The CDR3 region is CASSLGGQGYEETQYF. Written as DNA, the CDR3 is TGTGCCAGCAGTTTAGGTGGACAGGGGTACGAAGAGACCCAGTACTTC.

This clonotype showed up just once. The genes are TRBV20-1 and TRBJ1-2, with D unclear. Trimming pared 4 bases from V and 4 bases from J, leaving 10 bases between. Germline assignment: CDR1 DFQATT and CDR2 SNEGSKA (reference sequence). CDR3 size: 12 residues. CDR3 bases: TGCAGTGCTACATGGCGGACCTATGGCTACACCTTC. This encodes CSATWRTYGYTF.

This sequence joins TRBV6-6 and TRBJ2-5, with 7 bases aligning to TRBD2. With V trimmed by 5 bases and J by 5 bases, 5 bases remained unmatched. Germline V gene lookup returns CDR1 MNHNY and CDR2 SVGAGI (reference sequence). CDR3 length equals 13 residues. The CDR3: CASSNGLVETQYF. DNA for the CDR3: TGTGCCAGCAGTAACGGACTAGTGGAGACCCAGTACTTC.

This clonotype was counted many times. The chain combines TRBV5-1 with TRBJ1-1; tentative D call: TRBD1 (5 bases). CDR3 length: 13 amino acids. Looked up from germline, CDR1 is SGHRS and CDR2 is YFSETQ. V shed 6 bases and J shed 7 bases, with 16 bases lying between them. The DNA for the CDR3 is TGCGCCAGCAATCTCTCCGGGGCAGATGAAGCTTTCTTT. Amino acids: CASNLSGADEAFF. Variable domain in full (rest from reference TRBV5-1 and TRBJ1-1): KAGVTQTPRYLIKTRGQQVTLSCSPISGHRSVSWYQQTPGQGLQFLFEYFSETQRNKGNFPGRFSGRQFSNSRSEMNVSTLELGDSALYLCASNLSGADEAFFGQGTRLTVV.

This clonotype was picked up a small number of times. J is TRBJ2-7 and V is TRBV7-2, with D tentatively TRBD2 (6 bases). The CDR3 covers 15 residues. Per germline, CDR1 SGHTA and CDR2 FQGNSA. V was trimmed by 4 bases and J by 3 bases, leaving 16 bases between them. CDR3 sequence: CASSSPGLNFYEQYF. CDR3 coding DNA: TGTGCCAGCAGCTCCCCGGGACTCAACTTCTACGAGCAGTACTTC.